A single sample gave rise to the 23 T cell receptor beta chains below, sequenced in a study of blood T cell repertoires in COVID-19. Produced via immunoSEQ multiplex PCR; TCRdb's table is partial and in-frame only. The sample records 150,000 to 200,000 clones, 88% being singletons. The sequenced material came from PBMCs or T cells enriched from blood (not recorded which). These receptors were obtained from a woman in her forties or fifties who had recovered from COVID-19.

This rearrangement joins TRBV20-1 to TRBJ1-2, with D unresolved. The CDR3 length is 11 residues. The germline CDR1 and CDR2 sequences are DFQATT and SNEGSKA (reference sequence). Trimming pared 5 bases from V and 5 bases from J, leaving 9 bases between. CDR3 sequence (DNA): TGCAGTGCTCCCCGGGGTTATGGCTACACCTTC. This sequence encodes CSAPRGYGYTF.

The chain recombines TRBV12-3 or TRBV12-4 with TRBJ1-1, with D possibly being TRBD1 (6 bases). The CDR3 covers 13 residues. Trimming took off 5 bases at V and 3 bases at J, with 10 bases between the two ends. For the CDR3, the DNA is TGTGCCAGCAGTATACAGGGTTACACTGAAGCTTTCTTT. Residues: CASSIQGYTEAFF.

The chain has TRBV7-6 and TRBJ2-1; 13 bases line up with TRBD2. From germline, CDR1 is SGHVS and CDR2 FNYEAQ. J was trimmed by 6 bases and V by 1 base; bases with no gene match: 6. This CDR3 contains 17 residues. CDR3 DNA: TGTGCCAGCAGCTTAGGCCCTACTAGCGGGGGGGCCAATGAGCAGTTCTTC. Its translation: CASSLGPTSGGANEQFF.

The V and J genes are TRBV19 and TRBJ1-1; D not certain. With 4 bases removed from V and 1 base from J, the gap between germline ends came to 7 bases. The CDR3 is 13 amino acids. Germline values: CDR1 LNHDA, CDR2 SQIVND (reference sequence). Here the CDR3 DNA reads TGTGCCAGTAGTACCCCAGGGAACACTGAAGCTTTCTTT. Protein sequence: CASSTPGNTEAFF.

This clone has a single count. The V call is TRBV19, the J call TRBJ1-6, with no clear D. The length of the CDR3 is 14 residues. The V end lost 2 bases, the J end lost 5 bases, and 7 bases lay between the germline ends. Germline V gives CDR1 LNHDA, CDR2 SQIVND (reference sequence). CDR3: CASSISQNNSPLHF. The CDR3 nucleotides are TGTGCCAGTAGTATAAGTCAGAATAATTCACCCCTCCACTTT.

The rearrangement links TRBV5-4 to TRBJ2-5; TRBD2 aligns across 15 bases. Germline CDR1 reads SGHNT; CDR2 reads YYREEE (reference sequence). The junction had 10 bases not matched to a gene; V was cut back by 5 bases and J by 5 bases. This CDR3 is 17 amino acids long. CDR3 coding DNA: TGTGCCAGCAGTCCCCCAGGGACTAGCGGGGGGACTGAGACCCAGTACTTC. Amino acid sequence: CASSPPGTSGGTETQYF.

V is TRBV18 and J is TRBJ2-1, with 8 bases aligning to TRBD2. The V gene end was trimmed by 3 bases and the J gene end by 1 base; junction bases not matched to a gene: 17. CDR1 and CDR2 from the germline V gene are KGHSH and LQKENI. The CDR3 has 20 residues. CDR3 DNA: TGTGCCAGCTCACCGTGGACTAGCAAGAATCCAATGGGATCCTACAATGAGCAGTTCTTC. This translates into CASSPWTSKNPMGSYNEQFF.

CDR3: CASSLEIGVEEKLFF. The CDR3 DNA follows: TGCGCCAGCAGCTTGGAAATCGGGGTTGAGGAAAAACTGTTTTTT. The chain employs TRBV5-1 and TRBJ1-4, with D unresolved. Trimming left V 0 bases short and J 8 bases short, with 14 bases between. Germline CDR1 is SGHRS and CDR2 is YFSETQ. The length of the CDR3 is 15 residues.

The rearrangement links TRBV5-4 to TRBJ2-2; 7 bases agree with TRBD1. The CDR3 runs 15 residues. J was trimmed by 1 base and V by 3 bases; bases with no gene match: 3. The V gene's germline CDR1 is SGHNT and CDR2 YYREEE (reference sequence). In nucleotides, the CDR3 is TGTGCCAGCAGCTCGGGACAGATGAACACCGGGGAGCTGTTTTTT. This translates into CASSSGQMNTGELFF.

V and J are TRBV20-1 and TRBJ1-5; no clear D gene. Trimming stripped 2 bases from V and 11 bases from J, with 7 bases between. Germline V gives CDR1 DFQATT, CDR2 SNEGSKA (reference sequence). The CDR3 loop spans 10 amino acids. CDR3: CSARSEAQHF. In nucleotides, the CDR3 is TGCAGTGCTAGAAGCGAGGCCCAGCATTTT.

V is TRBV7-8 and J is TRBJ2-5, with 8 positions matching TRBD2. Germline CDR1 and CDR2: SGHVS and FQNEAQ. Trimming removed 3 bases from V and 5 bases from J; junction bases left unmatched: 11. The CDR3 is 16 residues long. This CDR3 is CASSFFSGAAGETQYF. The CDR3 region has the DNA TGTGCCAGCAGCTTCTTTAGCGGGGCGGCCGGGGAGACCCAGTACTTC.

This chain connects TRBV5-1 to TRBJ2-1, with 9 bases that match TRBD2. The germline CDR1 and CDR2 sequences are SGHRS and YFSETQ. The CDR3 is made up of 16 amino acids. Losses at the gene ends were 4 bases for V and 2 bases for J; bases not matched to a gene: 7. CDR3: CASSGGGAGTYNEQFF. The CDR3 nucleotides read TGCGCCAGCAGCGGCGGGGGGGCCGGAACCTACAATGAGCAGTTCTTC.

The CDR3 is CASRVRGSLNSPLHF. The CDR3 bases are TGTGCCAGTAGAGTTCGGGGGTCCCTCAATTCACCCCTCCACTTT. The chain combines TRBV19 with TRBJ1-6; D is possibly TRBD1 (5 bases). Germline V CDR1 and CDR2: LNHDA, SQIVND (reference sequence). V shed 6 bases and J shed 7 bases, with 16 bases lying between them. The CDR3 loop spans 15 amino acids.

V is TRBV19 and J is TRBJ1-5, with a possible D match to TRBD1 (5 bases). There are 13 residues in the CDR3. Germline V gene lookup returns CDR1 LNHDA and CDR2 SQIVND (reference sequence). The V and J ends lost 5 bases and 4 bases respectively, with 9 bases between them. The CDR3 DNA is TGTGCCAGTAGTTCGGGGGGAAATCAGCCCCAGCATTTT. Residues: CASSSGGNQPQHF.

The chain uses TRBV3-1 (or the pseudogene TRBV3-2) and TRBJ2-7; a possible D gene is TRBD1 (8 bases). V lost 7 bases and J 5 bases, leaving 24 bases between the germline ends. CDR1 and CDR2 from the germline V gene are LGHDT and YNNKEL (reference sequence). The length of the CDR3 is 16 residues. The CDR3 reads CASTGGPTGDFNEQYF. The DNA of the CDR3 is TGTGCCAGCACCGGGGGGCCGACAGGGGATTTCAACGAGCAGTACTTC.

The genes are TRBV18 and TRBJ2-1; 7 nucleotides agree with TRBD2. V lost 2 bases to trimming and J lost 6 bases; unmatched junction nucleotides: 7. From germline, CDR1 is KGHSH and CDR2 LQKENI. CDR3 length equals 15 residues. CDR3 in DNA: TGTGCCAGCTCACCAAATAGGGCGGGGGTCAATGAGCAGTTCTTC. Protein: CASSPNRAGVNEQFF. Together with reference TRBV18 and TRBJ2-1, the CDR3 gives the full variable domain: NAGVMQNPRHLVRRRGQEARLRCSPMKGHSHVYWYRQLPEEGLKFMVYLQKENIIDESGMPKERFSAEFPKEGPSILRIQQVVRGDSAAYFCASSPNRAGVNEQFFGPGTRLTVL.

This chain uses TRBV3-1 (or the pseudogene TRBV3-2) with TRBJ2-1, with 7 nucleotides matching TRBD1. CDR1 is LGHDT and CDR2 is YNNKEL in the germline V gene (reference sequence). This CDR3 has 15 amino acids. J gave up 7 bases and V 1 base, and 7 bases lay outside the gene matches. The CDR3: CASSQGAGGSNEQFF. In DNA, the CDR3 is TGTGCCAGCAGCCAAGGGGCAGGGGGATCTAATGAGCAGTTCTTC.

This clone has just one count. The chain couples TRBV7-9 to TRBJ1-2, with a possible D match to TRBD1 (5 bases). Germline V gene data show CDR1 as SEHNR and CDR2 as FQNEAQ (reference sequence). This CDR3 is 14 amino acids long. Trimming shortened V by 4 bases and J by 7 bases, and 16 bases separated the two germline ends. The CDR3 nucleotides are TGTGCCAGCAGCTCATTCTTGGGGCGCGGTGGCTACACCTTC. Translating it yields CASSSFLGRGGYTF.

The chain is built from TRBV5-1 and TRBJ2-6; the D gene is possibly TRBD2 (5 bases). The CDR3 runs 16 residues. V gave up 4 bases and J gave up 0 bases, with 11 bases separating them. In germline, CDR1 is SGHRS, CDR2 YFSETQ. The CDR3 spells CASSPGLISGANVLTF. Here the CDR3 DNA reads TGCGCCAGCAGCCCCGGACTGATCTCTGGGGCCAACGTCCTGACTTTC.

CDR3 DNA sequence: TGTGCCAGCAGTTTGGCCCCAGGGGGCAATCAGCCCCAGCATTTT. Encoded protein: CASSLAPGGNQPQHF. The rearrangement links TRBV27 to TRBJ1-5, with D possibly TRBD1 on 6 matching bases. Trimming removed 3 bases at V and 2 bases at J, with 11 bases between. Germline V gene sequence: CDR1 MNHEY, CDR2 SMNVEV (reference sequence). The CDR3 runs to 15 residues.

The chain recombines TRBV5-1 with TRBJ1-2, with a tentative D call TRBD1 (6 bases). Germline V CDR1 and CDR2: SGHRS, YFSETQ. The CDR3 is made up of 13 amino acids. V lost 0 bases to trimming and J lost 6 bases, with 9 bases between them. The CDR3 DNA follows: TGCGCCAGCAGCTTGGCCCAGGGGAATGGCTACACCTTC. Protein product: CASSLAQGNGYTF.

The chain links TRBV6-6 to TRBJ1-2; D unresolved. Trimming pared 3 bases from V and 5 bases from J, leaving 10 bases between. The CDR3 has 13 residues. Per the germline V gene, CDR1 is MNHNY and CDR2 is SVGAGI (reference sequence). CDR3 loop: CASSYRGLYGYTF. In nucleotides, the CDR3 is TGTGCCAGCAGTTATCGCGGGCTATATGGCTACACCTTC.

The rearrangement joins TRBV7-9 to TRBJ2-2, with 7 bases identical to TRBD1. There are 16 residues in the CDR3. Germline-derived CDR1 and CDR2 are SEHNR and FQNEAQ (reference sequence). The V segment lost 5 bases and the J segment 5 bases; nucleotides outside the gene matches: 11. CDR3 in DNA: TGTGCCAGCAGCCCCCGACAGGGTAGTGCGACCGGGGAGCTGTTTTTT. Translated, it gives CASSPRQGSATGELFF.